This TCR beta chain was identified during a study of blood T cells in healthy people across ages. As for the study in general: About one barcoded beta molecule was captured per two T cells (by template switching).

V dropped 0 bases and J dropped 11; count of bases not matched to a gene: 12. CDR1 and CDR2 (germline): SGDLS, YYNGEE. This CDR3 has 16 amino acids. The use of a sample-barcoded 5' primer and a J-beta primer mix characterized a second PCR of 7 to 11 cycles. The authors tagged each cDNA molecule using a template-switch adaptor with 12 random nucleotides. TCRdb called the 5' RACE reads again in MiXCR, with one record for every CDR3 protein. In the table there are about 1.4 million distinct CDR3 sequences, 45% to 70% of which are singletons. Isolated PBMCs totaled at least 7 million in each sample. The sample consisted of blood. This sequence joins TRBV9 and TRBJ2-1; 9 bases match TRBD2. The sequence was obtained from a man younger than 35 in good health. The CDR3 is CASSVVEGSGSVKQFF. In DNA, the CDR3 is TGTGCCAGCAGCGTAGTTGAGGGTAGCGGGAGCGTGAAGCAGTTCTTC.